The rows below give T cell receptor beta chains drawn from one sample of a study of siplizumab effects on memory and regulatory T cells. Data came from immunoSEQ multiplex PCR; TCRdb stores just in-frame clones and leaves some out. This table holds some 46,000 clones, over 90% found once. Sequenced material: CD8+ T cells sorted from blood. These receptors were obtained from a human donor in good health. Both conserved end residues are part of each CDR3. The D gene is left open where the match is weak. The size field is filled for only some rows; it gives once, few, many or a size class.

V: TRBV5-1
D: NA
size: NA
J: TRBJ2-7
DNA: TGCGCCAGCAAGACAGGAAACGAGCAGTACTTC
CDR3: CASKTGNEQYF

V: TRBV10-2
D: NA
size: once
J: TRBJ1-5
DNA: TGCGCCAGCAGTGAGCGGTCGTCGAGAGCCCAGCATTTT
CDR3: CASSERSSRAQHF

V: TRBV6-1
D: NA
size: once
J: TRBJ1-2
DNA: TGTGCCAGCAGTGTTCTGCAGGGGACCTATGGCTACACCTTC
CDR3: CASSVLQGTYGYTF

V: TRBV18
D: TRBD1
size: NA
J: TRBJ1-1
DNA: TGTGCCAGCTCACCACCAGACAGGGGCGGCACTGAAGCTTTCTTT
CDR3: CASSPPDRGGTEAFF

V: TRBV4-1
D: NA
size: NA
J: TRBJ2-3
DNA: TGCGCCAGCAGCCATACGACGGGAGTGGTTGCAGATACGCAGTATTTT
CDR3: CASSHTTGVVADTQYF

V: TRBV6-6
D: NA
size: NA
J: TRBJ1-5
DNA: TGTGCCAGCAGTTTGGCCTATAGCAATCAGCCCCAGCATTTT
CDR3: CASSLAYSNQPQHF

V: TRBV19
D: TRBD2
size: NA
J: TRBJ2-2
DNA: TGTGCCAGTAGCTGGGGAGCGGGGGCGCTTAGGGAGCTGTTTTTT
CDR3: CASSWGAGALRELFF

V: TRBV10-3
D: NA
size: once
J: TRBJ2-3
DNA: TGTGCCATCAGTGAGGAAATCCAGCAAGTTTTGGATACGCAGTATTTT
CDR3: CAISEEIQQVLDTQYF

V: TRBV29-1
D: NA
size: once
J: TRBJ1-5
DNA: TGCAGCGTTGAGGATGGGACGGGTCAGCCCCAGCATTTT
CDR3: CSVEDGTGQPQHF

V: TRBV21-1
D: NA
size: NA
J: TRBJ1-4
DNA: TGTGCCAGCAGCAAAAAGGGGTTGGAGGAAAAACTGTTTTTT
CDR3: CASSKKGLEEKLFF

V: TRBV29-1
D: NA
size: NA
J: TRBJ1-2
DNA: TGCAGCGTGGGGAACAGCCTTCTCTATGGCTACACCTTC
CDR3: CSVGNSLLYGYTF

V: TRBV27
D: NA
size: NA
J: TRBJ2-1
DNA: TGTGCCAGCAGTTTAGTACTCAACAATGAGCAGTTCTTC
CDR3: CASSLVLNNEQFF

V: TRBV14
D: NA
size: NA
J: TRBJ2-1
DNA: TGTGCCAGCAGCCAAAACAGGGCGAATGAGCAGTTCTTC
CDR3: CASSQNRANEQFF

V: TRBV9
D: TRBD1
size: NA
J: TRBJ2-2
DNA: TGTGCCAGCCAGATGGACAGGGTGGCCGGGGAGCTGTTTTTT
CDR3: CASQMDRVAGELFF

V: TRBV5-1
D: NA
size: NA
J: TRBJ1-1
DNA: TGCGCCAGCAGCTATCGGACGGCGAACACTGAAGCTTTCTTT
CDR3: CASSYRTANTEAFF

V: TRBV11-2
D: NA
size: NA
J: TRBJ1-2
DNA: TGTGCCAGCAGCTTAGATCTAGGGCCCGGCTACACCTTC
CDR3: CASSLDLGPGYTF

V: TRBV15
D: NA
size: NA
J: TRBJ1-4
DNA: TGTGCCACCAGTATAATTGCAACTAATGAAAAACTGTTTTTT
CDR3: CATSIIATNEKLFF

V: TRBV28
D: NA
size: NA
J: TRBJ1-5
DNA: TGTGCCAGCACCTTGGGACGGCAGGGTTATCAGCCCCAGCATTTT
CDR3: CASTLGRQGYQPQHF

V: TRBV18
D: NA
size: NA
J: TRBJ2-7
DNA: TGTGCCAGCTCAGACGGAGCCTACGAGCAGTACTTC
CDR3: CASSDGAYEQYF

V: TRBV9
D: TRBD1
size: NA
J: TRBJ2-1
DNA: TGTGCCAGCAGCGTACGGCAGGGGGCGAATGAGCAGTTCTTC
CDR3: CASSVRQGANEQFF

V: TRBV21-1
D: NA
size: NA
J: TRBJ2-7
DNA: TGTGCCAGCAGCAGCAGGACCGGGACAGAGAACGAGCAGTACTTC
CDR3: CASSSRTGTENEQYF

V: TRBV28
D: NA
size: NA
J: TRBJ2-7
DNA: TGTGCCAGCAGTTCGACATCCTCCTACGAGCAGTACTTC
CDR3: CASSSTSSYEQYF

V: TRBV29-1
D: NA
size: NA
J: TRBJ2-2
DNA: TGCAGCGCCTCCAGGGGAAAGTTGGACACCGGGGAGCTGTTTTTT
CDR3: CSASRGKLDTGELFF

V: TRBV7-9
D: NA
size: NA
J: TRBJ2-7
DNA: TGTGCCAGCAGCTTATATCTTATGCACGAGCAGTACTTC
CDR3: CASSLYLMHEQYF

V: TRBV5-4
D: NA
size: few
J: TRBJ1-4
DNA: TGTGCCAGCAGCTTGTCAGGGTCCGGCTACAATGAAAAACTGTTTTTT
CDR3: CASSLSGSGYNEKLFF